This T cell receptor beta chain comes out of a study of OX40 agonist ivuxolimab in advanced cancers. Turning to the study itself: Ivuxolimab, which is an agonistic anti-OX40 (CD134) antibody, was administered to the patients. From roughly 23 to 90 years was the age range, with a mean of approximately 63 years, and nearly 85% were male. Regarding the study as a whole: The CD4+ and CD8+ T cells in the blood had expanded clonally by week 6 at 0.1 to 3.0 mg/kg. Antigen targets of the expanded peripheral T cells went undetermined.

About this clone itself: What it binds is not known.

The CDR3 has 15 amino acids. Looked up from germline, CDR1 is SNHLY and CDR2 is FYNNEI. With 4 bases clipped from V and 0 bases from J, the junction kept 4 bases outside the gene matches. Assay used: immunoSEQ multiplex PCR; TCRdb lists only in-frame clones, some missing. The sample contains some 65,000 clones, roughly 90% of which appear only once. The material sequenced was CD4+ or CD8+ T cells sorted from blood, taken in a trial of the OX40 agonist ivuxolimab. This receptor was identified in an adult with an advanced solid tumor such as melanoma, head and neck, liver or kidney cancer. V and J are TRBV2 and TRBJ2-3; 7 nucleotides agree with TRBD1. The CDR3 DNA follows: TGTGCCAGCAGTGGGGGGACAGCTAGCACAGATACGCAGTATTTT. Translated, it gives CASSGGTASTDTQYF.